This is a list of T cell receptor beta chains from one sample in a study of human T cells and chemical hapten exposure. MiXCR, run by TCRdb on the RACE reads, gives a single entry per CDR3 protein. This sample yields roughly 82,000 distinct CDR3 sequences, of which 12% are seen a single time; approximately 3.7% belongs to the top ten. Sequencing was performed on whole blood, taken in connection with sensitization to the hapten diphenylcyclopropenone (DPC). All receptors come from a woman aged 55-69 years with alopecia areata. Some clones in this sample may be carry-over from other donors' samples. The CDR3 runs from the conserved cysteine through the conserved F or W. A D gene is named only where the DNA matches it firmly. The size field is filled for only some rows; it gives once, few, many or a size class.

j_call d_call clone_size v_call cdr3_aa cdr3_nt
TRBJ1-1 NA many TRBV7-3 CASSLNRAPGSAFF TGTGCCAGCAGCTTAAATAGGGCCCCGGGGTCGGCTTTCTTT
TRBJ1-5 NA NA TRBV27 CASSPLGLGPNQPQHF TGTGCCAGCAGCCCGCTTGGTCTGGGCCCCAATCAGCCCCAGCATTTT
TRBJ1-5 TRBD1 many TRBV20-1 CSAPTGGNQPQHF TGCAGTGCCCCGACAGGGGGTAATCAGCCCCAGCATTTT
TRBJ2-3 NA many TRBV5-4 CASSLGGVSTDTQYF TGTGCCAGCAGCTTGGGGGGGGTTAGCACAGATACGCAGTATTTT
TRBJ2-1 NA many TRBV24-1 CATSPGQGYNEQFF TGTGCCACGAGCCCGGGACAAGGCTACAATGAGCAGTTCTTC
TRBJ1-5 NA many TRBV7-8 CASSNYRMGGNQPQHF TGTGCCAGCAGCAACTACAGGATGGGGGGTAATCAGCCCCAGCATTTT
TRBJ2-5 TRBD1 NA TRBV29-1 CSAGQGALETQYF TGCAGCGCCGGACAGGGGGCACTGGAGACCCAGTACTTC
TRBJ2-7 NA many TRBV5-1 CASSLEELAEQYF TGCGCCAGCAGCTTGGAGGAGCTGGCCGAGCAGTACTTC
TRBJ2-3 TRBD2 few TRBV7-2 CASSLKRGGGKDTQYF TGTGCCAGCAGCTTGAAGCGGGGGGGCGGGAAGGATACGCAGTATTTT
TRBJ1-3 NA many TRBV18 CASSPRTGNTIYF TGTGCCAGCTCACCTCGAACTGGAAACACCATATATTTT
TRBJ1-2 TRBD1 few TRBV30 CAGRQGGGYTF TGTGCGGGCCGGCAGGGGGGCGGCTACACCTTC
TRBJ2-7 NA NA TRBV4-1 CASSQVGDEQYF TGCGCCAGCAGCCAAGTCGGGGACGAGCAGTACTTC
TRBJ2-3 NA few TRBV10-3 CAISEARITDTQYF TGTGCCATCAGTGAGGCACGGATCACAGATACGCAGTATTTT
TRBJ2-7 NA many TRBV7-9 CASSLTEQSYEQYF TGTGCCAGCAGCTTAACGGAGCAGTCCTACGAGCAGTACTTC
TRBJ2-1 NA many TRBV29-1 CSALQGTSYNEQFF TGCAGCGCTCTACAGGGAACCTCCTACAATGAGCAGTTCTTC
TRBJ1-2 NA NA TRBV29-1 CSVGGLHYGYTF TGCAGCGTGGGGGGACTTCACTATGGCTACACCTTC
TRBJ1-1 NA many TRBV18 CASSPTGPHTEAFF TGTGCCAGCTCACCGACAGGTCCCCACACTGAAGCTTTCTTT
TRBJ2-5 TRBD2 many TRBV13 CASSPGLAGAQEETQYF TGTGCCAGCAGCCCCGGACTAGCGGGGGCGCAAGAAGAGACCCAGTACTTC
TRBJ2-5 NA few TRBV10-3 CAISDPQETQYF TGTGCCATCAGTGACCCCCAAGAGACCCAGTACTTC
TRBJ1-5 NA many TRBV3-1 CASSQRVFGNSNQPQHF TGTGCCAGCAGCCAAAGGGTGTTTGGGAATAGCAATCAGCCCCAGCATTTT
TRBJ1-6 NA many TRBV27 CASRRGVSDSPLHF TGTGCCAGCAGAAGGGGAGTTTCGGATTCACCCCTCCACTTT
TRBJ1-2 TRBD1 NA TRBV12-3/TRBV12-4 CASSYRGSYTF TGTGCCAGCAGTTACAGGGGGAGCTACACCTTC
TRBJ2-7 TRBD2 few TRBV6-1 CASSERTSGSYEQYF TGTGCCAGCAGTGAACGGACTAGCGGCTCCTACGAGCAGTACTTC
TRBJ2-7 TRBD1 many TRBV6-5 CASSYSGGGYEQYF TGTGCCAGCAGTTACTCAGGGGGCGGATACGAGCAGTACTTC
TRBJ1-5 NA many TRBV18 CASSTPGQPQHF TGTGCCAGCTCAACCCCGGGGCAGCCCCAGCATTTT
TRBJ1-6 NA NA TRBV10-3 CAISIREQGRSPLHF TGTGCCATCTCAATTCGTGAACAGGGACGCTCACCCCTCCACTTT
TRBJ2-5 TRBD1 few TRBV11-2 CASRGQGGIGETQYF TGTGCCAGCAGAGGACAGGGCGGTATTGGCGAGACCCAGTACTTC
TRBJ2-2 NA few TRBV7-2 CASSLVPYTGELFF TGTGCCAGCAGCTTAGTACCTTACACCGGGGAGCTGTTTTTT
TRBJ2-4 NA many TRBV6-1 CASSLNIAKNIQYF TGTGCCAGCAGCCTCAATATAGCCAAAAACATTCAGTACTTC
TRBJ2-2 NA NA TRBV9 CASSPDVSGELFF TGTGCCAGCAGTCCGGACGTTTCCGGGGAGCTGTTTTTT
TRBJ1-2 NA NA TRBV9 CASSVGSTRGGYGYTF TGTGCCAGCAGCGTAGGCTCGACCCGGGGAGGCTATGGCTACACCTTC
TRBJ2-7 NA few TRBV7-2 CASSLVSARGSEQYF TGTGCCAGCAGCTTAGTGTCGGCGCGGGGTAGCGAGCAGTACTTC
TRBJ1-1 TRBD1 NA TRBV11-2 CASSLVGFGQGASTEAFF TGTGCCAGCAGCTTAGTAGGTTTCGGACAGGGGGCCAGCACTGAAGCTTTCTTT
TRBJ1-1 NA NA TRBV5-1 CASSMDGNTEAFF TGCGCCAGCAGCATGGACGGGAACACTGAAGCTTTCTTT
TRBJ1-1 TRBD1 NA TRBV7-2 CASSARQGTEAFF TGTGCCAGCAGCGCCCGACAGGGCACTGAAGCTTTCTTT
TRBJ1-1 TRBD1 many TRBV18 CASSPGQGSAEAFF TGTGCCAGCTCACCGGGACAGGGGTCGGCTGAAGCTTTCTTT
TRBJ2-7 TRBD1 many TRBV7-3 CASSPSGTGRYEQYF TGTGCCAGCAGTCCTTCTGGGACAGGTAGATACGAGCAGTACTTC
TRBJ1-5 NA many TRBV4-1 CASSQDGGQPNQPQHF TGCGCCAGCAGCCAAGATGGAGGCCAACCCAATCAGCCCCAGCATTTT